These 10 T cell receptor beta chains were all obtained from the same sample, sequenced in a study of radiation and T cells in renal cell carcinoma. Time point denoted: baseline pretreatment blood. This sample's treatment: 15 Gy SBRT to primary tumor, nephrectomy 4 weeks later. Profiled with immunoSEQ multiplex PCR; TCRdb holds only in-frame clones, not every one. The sample contains 140,000 or so clones, roughly 90% of which appear only once. The sample in question was blood, obtained from a patient whose treatment included radiotherapy and nephrectomy. All receptors derive from a woman in her forties or fifties with renal cell carcinoma.

The chain joins TRBV4-1 to TRBJ2-3, with 9 positions matching TRBD2. V shed 0 bases and J 3 bases; nucleotides not matched to a gene: 10. Germline values: CDR1 MGHRA, CDR2 YSYEKL. The CDR3 has 18 amino acids. The CDR3 sequence: CASSQDWGGSGGTDTQYF. The DNA for the CDR3 is TGCGCCAGCAGCCAAGATTGGGGCGGTAGCGGGGGAACAGATACGCAGTATTTT.

V is TRBV9 and J is TRBJ2-5; TRBD2 aligns across 7 bases. In germline, CDR1 is SGDLS, CDR2 YYNGEE. This CDR3 is built from 15 residues. V shed 0 bases and J 6 bases; nucleotides not matched to a gene: 8. CDR3 loop: CASSVGLANEKTQYF. In nucleotides, the CDR3 is TGTGCCAGCAGCGTAGGACTAGCAAACGAGAAGACCCAGTACTTC.

The V and J genes are TRBV11-3 and TRBJ2-1; D not resolved. From germline, CDR1 is SGHNT and CDR2 YENEEA. This CDR3 has 14 amino acids. The V end was cut by 3 bases, the J end by 5 bases, with 11 bases between. CDR3 protein: CASSLMGSNNEQFF. CDR3 in DNA: TGTGCCAGCAGCTTGATGGGATCTAACAATGAGCAGTTCTTC.

V gene TRBV7-8 combines with J gene TRBJ1-5, with D tentatively TRBD1 (5 bases). V lost 0 bases and J 7 bases, leaving 16 bases between the germline ends. The CDR3 sequence is 16 residues long. Per germline, CDR1 SGHVS and CDR2 FQNEAQ. The CDR3 is CASSLALGGKGQPQHF. CDR3 DNA sequence: TGTGCCAGCAGCTTAGCCTTGGGGGGGAAGGGACAGCCCCAGCATTTT.

This clone was detected once. The rearrangement joins TRBV6-1 to TRBJ1-5; D not resolved. CDR1 and CDR2 from the germline V gene are MNHNS and SASEGT. V dropped 3 bases and J dropped 0 bases, with 9 bases sitting between them. This CDR3 contains 15 residues. CDR3 sequence: CASSDGRYSNQPQHF. The CDR3 bases are TGTGCCAGCAGTGATGGGCGTTATAGCAATCAGCCCCAGCATTTT.

The J gene is TRBJ2-5, the V gene TRBV6-6; D might be TRBD2 (7 bases). V shed 1 base and J shed 5 bases, with 17 bases lying between them. Germline V lookup: CDR1 MNHNY, CDR2 SVGAGI (reference sequence). The CDR3 has 16 residues. Here the CDR3 reads CASSYWGGGEMETQYF. The DNA for the CDR3 is TGTGCCAGCAGTTACTGGGGAGGGGGTGAGATGGAGACCCAGTACTTC.

The chain is built from TRBV9 and TRBJ2-7, with TRBD1 matching over 7 bases. V was pared by 3 bases and J by 7 bases, with 13 bases of the junction left unmatched. This CDR3 spans 15 amino acids. Germline CDR1 SGDLS, CDR2 YYNGEE. The CDR3, as DNA: TGTGCCAGCAGCGCCTTGACAGGGCCTCTGGATGAGCAGTACTTC. Protein sequence: CASSALTGPLDEQYF.

The chain is built from TRBV11-2 and TRBJ2-7; 12 bases are a match to TRBD2. The CDR3 spans 16 residues. V trimming: 2 bases; J trimming: 3 bases; junction bases outside the gene matches: 5. Per germline, CDR1 SGHAT and CDR2 FQNNGV. DNA for the CDR3: TGTGCCAGCAGCTTACTGACGACTAGCGGGGGCTACGAGCAGTACTTC. It is translated as CASSLLTTSGGYEQYF.

The genes are TRBV5-1 and TRBJ2-1; either TRBD1 or TRBD2 may supply D (6 bases each). Germline CDR1 SGHRS, CDR2 YFSETQ. CDR3 length equals 15 residues. Trimming cost V 2 bases and J 3 bases, with 12 bases left between them. The CDR3 region is CASSLQGLLYNEQFF. For the CDR3, the DNA is TGCGCCAGCAGCTTACAGGGACTCCTCTACAATGAGCAGTTCTTC.

The CDR3 is CASSGRTSGGITDTQYF. The CDR3 nucleotides read TGTGCCAGCAGCGGACGGACTAGCGGGGGCATCACAGATACGCAGTATTTT. The chain links TRBV9 to TRBJ2-3; 13 nucleotides line up with TRBD2. Losses at the gene ends were 3 bases for V and 2 bases for J; bases not matched to a gene: 6. This CDR3 spans 17 amino acids. CDR1 is SGDLS, CDR2 YYNGEE, per germline.